Listed below are T cell receptor beta chains from one sample, sequenced in a study of T cell clonotyping in hematopoietic cell transplantation. The assay was immunoSEQ multiplex PCR, and TCRdb's table has in-frame clones only and misses some. The repertoire consists of about 9,500 clones, with over 85% occurring once and the leading ten covering around 6%. Sequenced here: PBMCs, sampled 100 days after allogeneic stem cell transplant. The receptors originated from a male patient aged 45-60 years who had an allogeneic stem cell transplant from a related donor, so T cells may come from the graft donor. Some clones in this sample may be carry-over from other donors' samples. Each CDR3 is given with its conserved first and last residue. A D gene is named only where the DNA matches it firmly. Where a row states a size, it is once, few, many or the class of an expanded clone; other rows omit it.

D gene,clone size,V gene,J gene,CDR3 DNA,CDR3 protein
TRBD2,-,TRBV5-4,TRBJ2-5,TGTGCCAGCAGTTTAGCGGGAACACAAGAGACCCAGTACTTC,CASSLAGTQETQYF
-,-,TRBV28,TRBJ1-5,TGTGCCAGCAGGGACAGTCCTAATCAGCCCCAGCATTTT,CASRDSPNQPQHF
-,-,TRBV4-2,TRBJ1-1,TGTGCCAGCAGCCAAGATGCAGGGGCCACTGAAGCTTTCTTT,CASSQDAGATEAFF
-,-,TRBV4-1,TRBJ1-5,TGCGCCAGCAGCCAAGAGGGGGTGGCGTCGCTGGGCAATCAGCCCCAGCATTTT,CASSQEGVASLGNQPQHF
TRBD1,-,TRBV11-2,TRBJ2-7,TGTGCCAGCAGCCCATGGACGGGACAGAGCTCCTACGAGCAGTACTTC,CASSPWTGQSSYEQYF
-,-,TRBV28,TRBJ2-3,TGTGCCAGCAGTTTGTCTTTCACAGATACGCAGTATTTT,CASSLSFTDTQYF
TRBD1,-,TRBV5-5,TRBJ1-1,TGTGCCAGCAGCCAAGGGCACCGACAGGGGAACACTGAAGCTTTCTTT,CASSQGHRQGNTEAFF
-,-,TRBV5-6,TRBJ2-2,TGTGCCAGCAGCCATAACACCGGGGAGCTGTTTTTT,CASSHNTGELFF
-,-,TRBV9,TRBJ1-6,TGTGCCAGCAGCGTTTTGGGGGCGCAGGGTTCACCCCTCCACTTT,CASSVLGAQGSPLHF
-,-,TRBV23-1,TRBJ1-3,TGCGCCAGCAGCCTCCACGCTCGGGTTGGAAACACCATATATTTT,CASSLHARVGNTIYF
-,-,TRBV30,TRBJ2-3,TGTGCCTGGAGTGTACCCGGCGCCAGGACGCAGTATTTT,CAWSVPGARTQYF
-,-,TRBV5-1,TRBJ2-7,TGCGCCAGCAGCTTGGAGGGGGGTACCCCACCTTACGAGCAGTACTTC,CASSLEGGTPPYEQYF
-,-,TRBV28,TRBJ2-1,TGTGCCAGCAGTTTATCAGGGCCCTCCTACAATGAGCAGTTCTTC,CASSLSGPSYNEQFF
-,-,TRBV6-1,TRBJ1-1,TGTGCCAGCAGTGAAGCGCCGGTGGGGAACACTGAAGCTTTCTTT,CASSEAPVGNTEAFF
-,-,TRBV19,TRBJ2-7,TGTGCCAGTAGTATGGGCCCCTACGAGCAGTACTTC,CASSMGPYEQYF
TRBD1,medium-sized,TRBV29-1,TRBJ2-7,TGCAGCGCCATCGGACAGGGGGGAGAGCAGTACTTC,CSAIGQGGEQYF
-,-,TRBV28,TRBJ1-5,TGTGCCAGCAGGGTACCGGGGGGCAATCAGCCCCAGCATTTT,CASRVPGGNQPQHF
TRBD1,once,TRBV19,TRBJ1-5,TGTGCCAGTAGTATCCTTCTCGTCGGCGGACAGGGGCATCAGCCCCAGCATTTT,CASSILLVGGQGHQPQHF
-,-,TRBV6-6,TRBJ2-7,TGTGCCAGCAGTTTTGAGGGAGTCTACGAGCAGTACTTC,CASSFEGVYEQYF
-,-,TRBV28,TRBJ2-5,TGTGCCAGCAGACGGGGACCCTCCGAGACCCAGTACTTC,CASRRGPSETQYF
-,-,TRBV6-1,TRBJ1-6,TGTGCCAGCAGGGCAGGGTTTGGGAATTCACCCCTCCACTTT,CASRAGFGNSPLHF
-,-,TRBV19,TRBJ1-2,TGTGCCAGTAGAGCATTTTCTACTAACTATGGCTACACCTTC,CASRAFSTNYGYTF
-,-,TRBV9,TRBJ2-7,TGTGCCAGCAGCGGACAAAGGGGTTACGAGCAGTACTTC,CASSGQRGYEQYF
-,-,TRBV2,TRBJ2-5,TGTGCCAGCAAAGAAAGGCGACTCCAAGAGACCCAGTACTTC,CASKERRLQETQYF
TRBD1,-,TRBV20-1,TRBJ2-7,TGCAGTGCTGCAGGACAGGGTGGGCAGTACTTC,CSAAGQGGQYF
-,-,TRBV4-3,TRBJ2-7,TGCGCCAGCAGCCAAGATTCCAGCTTATCCTACGAGCAGTACTTC,CASSQDSSLSYEQYF
-,-,TRBV4-2,TRBJ2-6,TGTGCCAGCAGCCAAGCACAGGGCTCTGGGGCCAACGTCCTGACTTTC,CASSQAQGSGANVLTF
-,-,TRBV18,TRBJ2-2,TGTGCCAGCTCCCCGAGGGACACCGCCAGCGGGGAGCTGTTTTTT,CASSPRDTASGELFF
-,once,TRBV2,TRBJ2-7,TGTGCCAGCAGTTTTTCCTACGAGCAGTACTTC,CASSFSYEQYF
TRBD2,-,TRBV11-2,TRBJ2-7,TGTGCCAGCAGCTTAGTTGGCCTAGCGGGTGCCGAGCAGTACTTC,CASSLVGLAGAEQYF
-,-,TRBV11-2,TRBJ1-2,TGTGCCAGCAGCTGGACAGATTCTTATGGCTACACCTTC,CASSWTDSYGYTF
-,-,TRBV5-4,TRBJ1-1,TGTGCCAGCAGCTTTGGGCCAGCGAACACTGAAGCTTTCTTT,CASSFGPANTEAFF
TRBD1,-,TRBV5-4,TRBJ1-2,TGTGCCAGCAGCATAGGACAGGAGGACATACTCTATGGCTACACCTTC,CASSIGQEDILYGYTF
-,-,TRBV5-1,TRBJ2-1,TGCGCCAGCAGCTCCCCGGGGCTTGTATTGAATGAGCAGTTCTTC,CASSSPGLVLNEQFF
TRBD2,-,TRBV19,TRBJ2-5,TGTGCCAGTAGTAAAACTAGCGGGGGGTTGGAGACCCAGTACTTC,CASSKTSGGLETQYF
TRBD1,-,TRBV2,TRBJ2-2,TGTGCCAGCAGGTTAGGACAGGGTTCCGGGGAGCTGTTTTTT,CASRLGQGSGELFF
TRBD1,-,TRBV10-3,TRBJ2-7,TGTGCCATCAGTGAGTCTCTGACAGGGGGGCGCGAGCAGTACTTC,CAISESLTGGREQYF